The 29 T cell receptor beta chains presented below share a single source sample, sequenced in a study of shared clonotypes between healthy human individuals. Clones were read by immunoSEQ multiplex PCR, and TCRdb kept only the in-frame ones, dropping some. Among 400,000 or so clones listed, about 96% were seen once. Source material: memory CD8+ T cells sorted from blood. The subset here: CD45RO+ cells pooled with CCR7-negative TemRA cells. Receptor source: a young man in good health.

The rearrangement links TRBV5-6 to TRBJ1-2; D may be TRBD1 (5 bases). Germline V gene sequence: CDR1 SGHDT, CDR2 YYEEEE. V was cut by 7 bases and J by 7 bases, with 17 bases left in between. This CDR3 region has 13 residues. The CDR3 DNA reads TGTGCCAGCCGGCGAGGACAAGAAGGTGGCTACACCTTC. Translated: CASRRGQEGGYTF.

The gene calls are TRBV28 and TRBJ1-5; 8 bases map to TRBD1. This CDR3 has 15 amino acids. The V and J ends lost 2 bases and 6 bases, in that order; junction bases with no gene match: 6. Germline V gene sequence: CDR1 MDHEN, CDR2 SYDVKM. CDR3 residues: CASSLGQGVSQPQHF. CDR3 sequence (DNA): TGTGCCAGCAGTTTAGGACAGGGAGTAAGTCAGCCCCAGCATTTT. The complete variable domain, with remaining parts taken from reference TRBV28 and TRBJ1-5, reads DVKVTQSSRYLVKRTGEKVFLECVQDMDHENMFWYRQDPGLGLRLIYFSYDVKMKEKGDIPEGYSVSREKKERFSLILESASTNQTSMYLCASSLGQGVSQPQHFGDGTRLSIL.

The rearrangement joins TRBV19 to TRBJ2-5; D unresolved. Per germline, CDR1 LNHDA and CDR2 SQIVND (reference sequence). V was pared by 1 base and J by 5 bases, with 14 bases between. The CDR3 is made up of 15 amino acids. In nucleotides, the CDR3 is TGTGCCAGTAGTATAGGCCCAGACTTAGGGGAGACCCAGTACTTC. It translates to CASSIGPDLGETQYF.

The V call is TRBV19, the J call TRBJ2-3; 9 nucleotides agree with TRBD2. Germline V gene sequence: CDR1 LNHDA, CDR2 SQIVND (reference sequence). Trimming took 6 bases from V and 2 from J; bases not matched to a gene: 3. The CDR3 covers 14 residues. CDR3 sequence (DNA): TGTGCCAGTAGGCCTAGCGGGACCACAGATACGCAGTATTTT. Protein: CASRPSGTTDTQYF.

This chain joins TRBV6-5 and TRBJ2-5, with 10 bases lining up with TRBD2. V dropped 0 bases and J dropped 5; count of bases not matched to a gene: 3. The length of the CDR3 is 15 residues. The germline V gene encodes CDR1 MNHEY and CDR2 SVGAGI. The CDR3 spells CASSYSLAGVETQYF. The CDR3 bases are TGTGCCAGCAGTTACTCGCTAGCGGGAGTTGAGACCCAGTACTTC.

The chain employs TRBV28 and TRBJ1-5, with 7 bases aligning to TRBD1. CDR3 length: 15 amino acids. In germline, CDR1 is MDHEN, CDR2 SYDVKM. V was clipped by 2 bases and J by 3 bases; unmatched bases: 4. The CDR3 coding sequence is TGTGCCAGCAGTTTAATAGACAGGGTCAATCAGCCCCAGCATTTT. Protein product: CASSLIDRVNQPQHF.

This chain links TRBV18 with TRBJ2-5, with D hard to call. Between the trimmed V and J ends, which lost 3 bases and 5 bases, there was a span of 13 bases. CDR1 KGHSH and CDR2 LQKENI come from the germline V gene. The CDR3 totals 14 residues. CDR3 coding DNA: TGTGCCAGCTCACCTGACCCCCTAGGCGAGACCCAGTACTTC. Its protein is CASSPDPLGETQYF.

V gene TRBV7-6 combines with J gene TRBJ2-2; no reliable D call. The CDR3 spans 14 residues. V was shortened by 2 bases and J by 2 bases, with 6 bases between the two germline ends. The germline gives CDR1 SGHVS, CDR2 FNYEAQ. CDR3: CASSLKLNTGELFF. The CDR3 nucleotides read TGTGCCAGCAGCTTAAAACTTAACACCGGGGAGCTGTTTTTT.

As concerns this clone: At one of its ends the junction is not consistent with the germline gene, which may arise from a read error. The J gene is TRBJ2-3, the V gene TRBV7-7; 9 bases align to TRBD1. CDR1 SSHAT and CDR2 FNYEAQ come from the germline V gene (reference sequence). This CDR3 region has 13 residues. This CDR3 reads CASSWTGADTQYF. CDR3 nucleotides: TGTGCTAGCAGCTGGACAGGGGCAGATACGCAGTATTTT.

This chain joins TRBV14 and TRBJ2-3; 10 bases line up with TRBD2. Germline loops: CDR1 SGHDN, CDR2 FVKESK. V shed 1 base and J 8 bases; nucleotides not matched to a gene: 9. The CDR3 is 16 residues long. The CDR3 DNA sequence: TGTGCCAGCAGCCAAGGGCCTAGCGGGAGAACCCTTACGCAGTATTTT. Translating gives CASSQGPSGRTLTQYF.

J is TRBJ2-5 and V is TRBV28; no clear D gene. CDR1 and CDR2 (germline): MDHEN, SYDVKM. Trimming removed 6 bases at V and 3 bases at J, with 20 bases between. The CDR3 runs 16 residues. This chain's CDR3 is CASRPFYVGGKETQYF. The CDR3 coding sequence is TGTGCCAGCAGGCCCTTCTACGTGGGCGGCAAAGAGACCCAGTACTTC. Filled out from reference TRBV28 and TRBJ2-5, the complete variable domain reads DVKVTQSSRYLVKRTGEKVFLECVQDMDHENMFWYRQDPGLGLRLIYFSYDVKMKEKGDIPEGYSVSREKKERFSLILESASTNQTSMYLCASRPFYVGGKETQYFGPGTRLLVL.

The chain employs TRBV6-1 and TRBJ1-5; no clear D. Trimming removed 3 bases from V and 3 bases from J, with 6 bases in between. The germline CDR1 and CDR2 sequences are MNHNS and SASEGT. The CDR3 extends over 13 amino acids. The CDR3: CASSDWVNQPQHF. As DNA, the CDR3 is TGTGCCAGCAGTGATTGGGTCAATCAGCCCCAGCATTTT.

This chain links TRBV30 with TRBJ2-7; 7 nucleotides match TRBD2. In germline, CDR1 is GTSNPN, CDR2 SVGIG (reference sequence). J was trimmed by 3 bases and V by 4 bases; bases with no gene match: 6. The CDR3 is 13 residues long. The CDR3 sequence is CAWTMGGFYEQYF. As DNA, the CDR3 is TGTGCCTGGACCATGGGAGGGTTCTACGAGCAGTACTTC.

The V and J genes are TRBV5-8 and TRBJ2-7; 11 nucleotides match TRBD2. Germline CDR1 reads SGHTS; CDR2 reads YDEGEE. V was clipped by 5 bases and J by 7 bases; unmatched bases: 11. The CDR3 spans 15 residues. The CDR3 coding sequence is TGTGCCAGCAGTATTACAACGGGACTAGCGGTAGAGCAGTACTTC. This codes for CASSITTGLAVEQYF.

This rearrangement joins TRBV7-9 to TRBJ2-1; the D call may be TRBD1 or TRBD2 (6 bases each). V was shortened by 4 bases and J by 7 bases, with 11 bases between the two germline ends. The germline CDR1 and CDR2 sequences are SEHNR and FQNEAQ (reference sequence). CDR3 size: 13 residues. The CDR3 sequence is CASSSGARNEQFF. CDR3 nucleotide sequence: TGTGCCAGCAGCTCGGGGGCGCGGAATGAGCAGTTCTTC.

The rearrangement joins TRBV6-4 to TRBJ2-2, with TRBD2 matching 14 bases. V dropped 5 bases and J dropped 4; count of bases not matched to a gene: 6. CDR1 is MRHNA, CDR2 SNTAGT, per germline. This CDR3 has 17 residues. CDR3: CASSPWTSGRITGELFF. CDR3 sequence (DNA): TGTGCCAGCAGTCCCTGGACTAGCGGGAGGATCACCGGGGAGCTGTTTTTT.

The V call is TRBV28, the J call TRBJ2-7; D unresolved. The germline V gene has CDR1 MDHEN and CDR2 SYDVKM. The CDR3 sequence is 13 residues long. V was pared by 2 bases and J by 0 bases, with 5 bases between. In DNA form, the CDR3 reads TGTGCCAGCAGTTTACCTAGCTCCTACGAGCAGTACTTC. As protein: CASSLPSSYEQYF.

This clone was recorded only once. The chain uses TRBV21-1 and TRBJ1-1; the table's D call, TRBD1, was not checked against the DNA. TRBV21-1 is noted as a pseudogene. The CDR3 has 13 amino acids. The DNA of the CDR3 is TGTGCCAGACAGGGGATACCGAACACTGAAGCTTTCTTT. Its translation is CARQGIPNTEAFF.

The rearrangement links TRBV6-5 to TRBJ1-1; no firm D call. Germline CDR1 and CDR2: MNHEY and SVGAGI. Trimming cost V 2 bases and J 1 base, with 8 bases left between them. This CDR3 spans 14 amino acids. The CDR3 bases are TGTGCCAGCAGTTACCGGGCTTCGAACACTGAAGCTTTCTTT. Translated, it gives CASSYRASNTEAFF.

This chain links TRBV7-9 with TRBJ1-5; D is perhaps TRBD1 (5 bases). There are 13 residues in the CDR3. Germline values: CDR1 SEHNR, CDR2 FQNEAQ (reference sequence). V dropped 2 bases and J dropped 5 bases, with 7 bases sitting between them. CDR3 in amino acids: CASSLSRDQPQHF. CDR3 nucleotide sequence: TGTGCCAGCAGCTTATCCAGGGATCAGCCCCAGCATTTT.

This clone was picked up one time. The chain employs TRBV30 and TRBJ2-5; D is uncertain. The J call may be mistaken, given a closer DNA end match to TRBJ2-7. The CDR3 is made up of 12 amino acids. CDR1 and CDR2 (germline): GTSNPN, SVGIG (reference sequence). The CDR3 coding sequence is TGTGCCTGGAGTCTGGTTTCCTACGAGCAGTACTTC. It specifies CAWSLVSYEQYF.

The J gene is TRBJ2-5, the V gene TRBV7-2, with D tentatively TRBD1 or TRBD2 (6 bases each). The CDR3 is made up of 15 amino acids. V shed 5 bases and J shed 5 bases, with 18 bases lying between them. Germline loops: CDR1 SGHTA, CDR2 FQGNSA. The DNA for the CDR3 is TGTGCCAGCAGCCCAGTAGGGGGGCTGGGGGAGACCCAGTACTTC. Encoded protein: CASSPVGGLGETQYF. The whole variable domain, remainder taken from reference TRBV7-2 and TRBJ2-5, is GAGVSQSPSNKVTEKGKDVELRCDPISGHTALYWYRQSLGQGLEFLIYFQGNSAPDKSGLPSDRFSAERTGGSVSTLTIQRTQQEDSAVYLCASSPVGGLGETQYFGPGTRLLVL.

J is TRBJ1-5 and V is TRBV19; 8 nucleotides align to TRBD1. Germline V gives CDR1 LNHDA, CDR2 SQIVND (reference sequence). The V gene end was trimmed by 5 bases and the J gene end by 7 bases; junction bases not matched to a gene: 10. CDR3 length: 15 amino acids. In DNA form, the CDR3 reads TGTGCCAGTAGTCCTCTACAGGGGGTCGGGCAGCCCCAGCATTTT. This encodes CASSPLQGVGQPQHF.

The chain has TRBV2 and TRBJ2-7, with 8 bases lining up with TRBD2. CDR3 length equals 16 residues. Germline loops: CDR1 SNHLY, CDR2 FYNNEI. With 3 bases clipped from V and 4 bases from J, the junction kept 11 bases outside the gene matches. For the CDR3, the DNA is TGTGCCAGCAGTGAGTGGGTAAGCGGGAGCACGTACGAGCAGTACTTC. This sequence encodes CASSEWVSGSTYEQYF.

J is TRBJ2-5 and V is TRBV25-1; the D gene is possibly TRBD1 (7 bases). V was pared by 5 bases and J by 4 bases, with 14 bases between. The germline CDR1 and CDR2 sequences are MGHDK and SYGVNS. The CDR3 contains 14 residues. CDR3 in DNA: TGTGCCAGCAGTAGGAGGGGGCAGCTAGAGACCCAGTACTTC. Translating gives CASSRRGQLETQYF.

The gene calls are TRBV28 and TRBJ2-2; 12 nucleotides agree with TRBD2. The trim removed 6 bases at V and 7 bases at J, leaving 12 bases unmatched. Germline V CDR1 and CDR2: MDHEN, SYDVKM. This CDR3 is 17 amino acids long. The DNA of the CDR3 is TGTGCCAGCAGCCCCCTAGGACTAGCGGGAAGCTTCGGGGAGCTGTTTTTT. It is translated as CASSPLGLAGSFGELFF.

V is TRBV5-1 and J is TRBJ2-3; D is unresolved. Trimming stripped 0 bases from V and 5 bases from J, with 10 bases between. CDR1 and CDR2 (germline): SGHRS, YFSETQ. The CDR3 consists of 14 residues. The CDR3 loop is CASSLGGPGDTQYF. CDR3 in DNA: TGCGCCAGCAGCTTGGGTGGGCCCGGAGATACGCAGTATTTT.

The chain combines TRBV6-6 with TRBJ2-7, with 9 bases lining up with TRBD2. CDR1 is MNHNY and CDR2 is SVGAGI in the germline V gene (reference sequence). V lost 0 bases and J lost 5; bases outside the gene matches: 5. The CDR3 length is 15 residues. The CDR3 reads CASSYSISGSDEQYF. CDR3 DNA sequence: TGTGCCAGCAGTTACTCAATTAGCGGGAGCGACGAGCAGTACTTC.

In this sample, this clone turned up once. V gene TRBV5-1 combines with J gene TRBJ2-5, with D perhaps given as TRBD1 or TRBD2 (6 bases each). The CDR3 is 13 residues long. V gave up 4 bases and J gave up 4 bases, with 11 bases separating them. Germline CDR1 and CDR2: SGHRS and YFSETQ. The CDR3, as DNA: TGCGCCAGCAGCCCCGGAGGGGGAGAGACCCAGTACTTC. Its protein is CASSPGGGETQYF. Using reference TRBV5-1 and TRBJ2-5 for the parts outside the CDR3, the full variable domain is KAGVTQTPRYLIKTRGQQVTLSCSPISGHRSVSWYQQTPGQGLQFLFEYFSETQRNKGNFPGRFSGRQFSNSRSEMNVSTLELGDSALYLCASSPGGGETQYFGPGTRLLVL.